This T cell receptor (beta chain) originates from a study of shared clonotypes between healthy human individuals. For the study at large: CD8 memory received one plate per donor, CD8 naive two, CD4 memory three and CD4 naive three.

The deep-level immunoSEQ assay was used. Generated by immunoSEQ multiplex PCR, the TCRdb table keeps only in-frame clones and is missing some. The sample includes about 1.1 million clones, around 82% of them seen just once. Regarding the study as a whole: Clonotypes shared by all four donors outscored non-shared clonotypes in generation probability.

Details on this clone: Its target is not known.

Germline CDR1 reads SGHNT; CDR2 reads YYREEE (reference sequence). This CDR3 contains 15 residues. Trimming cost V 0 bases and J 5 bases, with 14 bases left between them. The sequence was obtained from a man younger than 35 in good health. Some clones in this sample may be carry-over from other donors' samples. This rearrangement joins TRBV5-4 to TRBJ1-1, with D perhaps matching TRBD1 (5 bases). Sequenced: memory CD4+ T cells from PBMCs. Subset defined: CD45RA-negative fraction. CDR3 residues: CASSLGGRGKTEAFF. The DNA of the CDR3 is TGTGCCAGCAGCTTGGGGGGCCGCGGAAAGACTGAAGCTTTCTTT.